The 32 T cell receptor beta chains reported below all come from one sample, sequenced in a study of long-term antiretroviral therapy in people with HIV. immunoSEQ v3.0 was run at survey level. The data were produced by immunoSEQ multiplex PCR, yet TCRdb's version contains in-frame clones alone and is incomplete. The repertoire consists of over 25,000 clones, with approximately 78% occurring once and the leading ten covering about 9.4%. The sample in question was unsorted PBMCs, obtained 3 years after starting antiretroviral therapy. The receptor set was obtained from a man aged 40-55 years with HIV.

Here the CDR3 DNA reads TGCGCCAGCAGTGAGTCGCGGGAGCCCTACAATGAGCAGTTCTTC. It specifies CASSESREPYNEQFF. The chain employs TRBV10-1 and TRBJ2-1; 7 bases match TRBD2. The CDR3 length is 15 residues. Trimming removed 0 bases from V and 2 bases from J; junction bases left unmatched: 1. Germline CDR1 is WNHNN and CDR2 is SYGVQD (reference sequence).

V usage is TRBV6-4 and J usage is TRBJ2-1; D unresolved. The CDR3 is made up of 12 amino acids. Germline V gene sequence: CDR1 MRHNA, CDR2 SNTAGT. Trimming left V 2 bases short and J 7 bases short, with 6 bases between. CDR3 protein: CASSDGPNEQFF. The CDR3, as DNA: TGTGCCAGCAGTGACGGCCCGAATGAGCAGTTCTTC.

The V gene is TRBV2, the J gene TRBJ1-5; D perhaps matches TRBD1 (6 bases). Looked up from germline, CDR1 is SNHLY and CDR2 is FYNNEI. V lost 6 bases and J 4 bases, leaving 10 bases between the germline ends. This CDR3 spans 13 amino acids. The CDR3 loop reads CASSGTINQPQHF. Here the CDR3 DNA reads TGTGCCAGCAGCGGGACAATAAATCAGCCCCAGCATTTT.

V is TRBV15 and J is TRBJ2-7; D may correspond to TRBD1 or TRBD2 (5 bases each). The germline gives CDR1 LNHNV, CDR2 YYDKDF (reference sequence). The CDR3 length is 16 residues. V lost 2 bases, J lost 3 bases, and 17 bases lay in between. DNA for the CDR3: TGTGCCACCAGCAGACCCGATGGGGGTGGTGGCTACGAGCAGTACTTC. Its translation: CATSRPDGGGGYEQYF.

The J gene is TRBJ1-1, the V gene TRBV6-6; D remains ambiguous. CDR1 is MNHNY, CDR2 SVGAGI, per germline (reference sequence). The length of the CDR3 is 13 residues. V shed 3 bases and J shed 1 base, with 6 bases lying between them. In nucleotides, the CDR3 is TGTGCCAGCAGTTATAGTTCGAACACTGAAGCTTTCTTT. This codes for CASSYSSNTEAFF.

The chain couples TRBV30 to TRBJ2-7; D call uncertain. Germline V CDR1 and CDR2: GTSNPN, SVGIG (reference sequence). Between the trimmed V and J ends, which lost 5 bases and 11 bases, there was a span of 16 bases. The CDR3 is 11 amino acids. The CDR3 region is CAWEAKDWEYF. The CDR3 nucleotides are TGTGCCTGGGAGGCTAAGGATTGGGAGTACTTC.

The rearrangement uses TRBV6-4 and TRBJ2-2; 8 bases agree with TRBD2. Losses at the gene ends were 5 bases for V and 2 bases for J; bases not matched to a gene: 4. The CDR3 has 15 residues. Germline CDR1 and CDR2: MRHNA and SNTAGT. The CDR3 spells CASSITSGNTGELFF. The CDR3 nucleotides are TGTGCCAGCAGTATTACTAGCGGTAACACCGGGGAGCTGTTTTTT.

This clone was picked up a small number of times. The chain carries TRBV6-1 and TRBJ1-5; 11 nucleotides match TRBD1. With 6 bases clipped from V and 7 bases from J, the junction kept 5 bases outside the gene matches. CDR3 length: 14 amino acids. In germline, CDR1 is MNHNS, CDR2 SASEGT. The CDR3 region has the DNA TGTGCCAGCAGGAGGACAGGGGGCGAACAGCCCCAGCATTTT. Protein sequence: CASRRTGGEQPQHF.

The V call is TRBV27, the J call TRBJ2-5; TRBD1 might be the D (5 bases). CDR3 length: 14 amino acids. Germline V gene sequence: CDR1 MNHEY, CDR2 SMNVEV (reference sequence). V lost 5 bases to trimming and J lost 4 bases, with 14 bases between them. Here the CDR3 DNA reads TGTGCCAGCAGTCCGCAGACAGTGCGAGAGACCCAGTACTTC. Translation gives CASSPQTVRETQYF.

The V gene is TRBV6-5, the J gene TRBJ1-1; TRBD1 is a possible D gene (5 bases). V lost 1 base, J lost 5 bases, and 11 bases lay in between. The CDR3 has 14 residues. Looked up from germline, CDR1 is MNHEY and CDR2 is SVGAGI. CDR3 loop: CASSYYGGRTEAFF. CDR3 coding DNA: TGTGCCAGCAGTTACTACGGGGGACGGACTGAAGCTTTCTTT.

The rearrangement uses TRBV5-4 and TRBJ1-1, with D possibly matching TRBD1 (5 bases). Germline lookup yields CDR1 SGHNT and CDR2 YYREEE (reference sequence). The CDR3 runs to 13 residues. Trimming took off 0 bases at V and 12 bases at J, with 15 bases between the two ends. The CDR3 here is CASSLGSGTDSFF. In nucleotides, the CDR3 is TGTGCCAGCAGCTTGGGTTCAGGGACCGACTCTTTCTTT. The full variable domain, rest sourced from reference TRBV5-4 and TRBJ1-1, is ETGVTQSPTHLIKTRGQQVTLRCSSQSGHNTVSWYQQALGQGPQFIFQYYREEENGRGNFPPRFSGLQFPNYSSELNVNALELDDSALYLCASSLGSGTDSFFGQGTRLTVV.

V usage is TRBV6-1 and J usage is TRBJ2-7; TRBD2 aligns across 8 bases. Germline trimming cut 6 bases from V and 2 bases from J; bases unmatched to any gene: 6. Germline assignment: CDR1 MNHNS and CDR2 SASEGT. This CDR3 has 14 residues. The CDR3 DNA follows: TGTGCCAGCAGCCCCGCGGGAGGTCCCTACGAGCAGTACTTC. This translates into CASSPAGGPYEQYF.

In its sample, this clone was seen a few times. The chain employs TRBV7-3 and TRBJ1-5, with 7 bases fitting TRBD1. Germline lookup yields CDR1 SGHTA and CDR2 FQGTGA. V was clipped by 6 bases and J by 2 bases; unmatched bases: 10. The CDR3 is 16 amino acids. CDR3 residues: CASRHLQQGRNQPQHF. DNA for the CDR3: TGTGCCAGCAGACACCTCCAACAGGGGCGCAATCAGCCCCAGCATTTT.

The V call is TRBV11-2, the J call TRBJ2-7; 7 positions agree with TRBD1. With 10 bases clipped from V and 3 bases from J, the junction kept 12 bases outside the gene matches. The CDR3 sequence is 14 residues long. Germline loops: CDR1 SGHAT, CDR2 FQNNGV. The CDR3, as DNA: TGTGCCACTTCCCGGGACAGTCCCATCTACGAGCAGTACTTC. Protein sequence: CATSRDSPIYEQYF.

J is TRBJ2-2 and V is TRBV28; D unclear. CDR3 size: 14 residues. Germline loops: CDR1 MDHEN, CDR2 SYDVKM. V dropped 2 bases and J dropped 1 base, with 5 bases sitting between them. This CDR3 reads CASSLNLNTGELFF. CDR3 sequence (DNA): TGTGCCAGCAGTTTAAATCTGAACACCGGGGAGCTGTTTTTT. Based on the CDR3 plus reference TRBV28 and TRBJ2-2, the full variable domain is DVKVTQSSRYLVKRTGEKVFLECVQDMDHENMFWYRQDPGLGLRLIYFSYDVKMKEKGDIPEGYSVSREKKERFSLILESASTNQTSMYLCASSLNLNTGELFFGEGSRLTVL.

The chain carries TRBV6-5 and TRBJ2-7; 7 bases are shared with TRBD2. The germline CDR1 and CDR2 sequences are MNHEY and SVGAGI. V shed 2 bases and J 1 base; nucleotides not matched to a gene: 8. CDR3 size: 16 residues. CDR3 protein: CASSYPSGMGSYEQYF. In DNA, the CDR3 is TGTGCCAGCAGTTACCCGAGCGGGATGGGGTCCTACGAGCAGTACTTC.

The gene calls are TRBV29-1 and TRBJ2-7, with 13 bases aligning to TRBD2. V lost 4 bases to trimming and J lost 7 bases; unmatched junction nucleotides: 10. The CDR3 is 15 amino acids. In germline, CDR1 is SQVTM, CDR2 ANQGSEA. The CDR3 spells CSVGGLAGASGEQYF. CDR3 DNA sequence: TGCAGCGTTGGTGGACTAGCGGGAGCGTCTGGGGAGCAGTACTTC.

There are a few counts of this clone. The CDR3 spells CASSIGTGGQPQHF. Here the CDR3 DNA reads TGTGCCAGTAGTATAGGAACAGGGGGCCAGCCCCAGCATTTT. This sequence joins TRBV19 and TRBJ1-5; 9 bases map to TRBD1. The CDR3 is 14 amino acids. Germline V CDR1 and CDR2: LNHDA, SQIVND (reference sequence). V trimming: 1 base; J trimming: 7 bases; junction bases outside the gene matches: 2.

This chain joins TRBV5-1 and TRBJ1-1, with D possibly matching TRBD1 (6 bases). V was pared by 3 bases and J by 4 bases, with 16 bases between. Germline lookup yields CDR1 SGHRS and CDR2 YFSETQ. The length of the CDR3 is 15 residues. CDR3 region: CASSSRPGASTEAFF. CDR3 DNA sequence: TGCGCCAGCAGCTCCCGTCCAGGGGCCTCCACTGAAGCTTTCTTT.

This chain joins TRBV19 and TRBJ1-5; D ambiguous. V lost 0 bases, J lost 0 bases, and 9 bases lay in between. The V gene's germline CDR1 is LNHDA and CDR2 SQIVND (reference sequence). The CDR3 spans 16 residues. CDR3 sequence: CASSIDRTASNQPQHF. The CDR3 region has the DNA TGTGCCAGTAGTATAGATAGGACCGCTAGCAATCAGCCCCAGCATTTT.

There are a few counts of this clone. V usage is TRBV6-1 and J usage is TRBJ1-5, with TRBD1 matching 11 bases. Germline V lookup: CDR1 MNHNS, CDR2 SASEGT. V gave up 3 bases and J gave up 1 base; unmatched junction bases: 5. There are 17 residues in the CDR3. The CDR3 reads CASSDGGTGGSNQPQHF. CDR3 nucleotide sequence: TGTGCCAGCAGTGACGGGGGGACAGGGGGGAGCAATCAGCCCCAGCATTTT.

The rearrangement joins TRBV7-8 to TRBJ2-3; D possibly corresponds to TRBD1 (6 bases). The CDR3 loop spans 14 amino acids. Germline V gene sequence: CDR1 SGHVS, CDR2 FQNEAQ. Trimming took 5 bases from V and 2 from J, leaving 11 bases between them. Here the CDR3 DNA reads TGTGCCAGCAGCCCCTGGGGGCTCACAGATACGCAGTATTTT. Its protein is CASSPWGLTDTQYF.

The chain is built from TRBV6-1 and TRBJ2-5, with 12 bases aligning to TRBD2. With 2 bases clipped from V and 2 bases from J, the junction kept 0 bases outside the gene matches. This CDR3 is built from 15 residues. From germline, CDR1 is MNHNS and CDR2 SASEGT. The CDR3, as DNA: TGTGCCAGCAGTGAACTAGCGGGAGGGCAAGAGACCCAGTACTTC. Protein sequence: CASSELAGGQETQYF.

The chain uses TRBV10-2 and TRBJ2-7; TRBD1 matches 9 bases. V was clipped by 0 bases and J by 5 bases; unmatched bases: 5. This CDR3 has 15 residues. Germline lookup yields CDR1 WSHSY and CDR2 SAAADI. CDR3 DNA: TGCGCCAGCAGTGAGTCCGGGACAGGGAGGGACGAGCAGTACTTC. It codes for CASSESGTGRDEQYF.

The V and J genes are TRBV7-8 and TRBJ2-2, with D possibly matching TRBD2 (6 bases). Germline V gives CDR1 SGHVS, CDR2 FQNEAQ. The CDR3 contains 14 residues. V was trimmed by 5 bases and J by 7 bases, leaving 14 bases between them. The CDR3 loop reads CASSKTREIGELFF. CDR3 sequence (DNA): TGTGCCAGCAGCAAGACTCGGGAGATCGGGGAGCTGTTTTTT.

V is TRBV25-1 and J is TRBJ2-1; D call uncertain. The length of the CDR3 is 15 residues. The germline gives CDR1 MGHDK, CDR2 SYGVNS. The germline V and J ends were trimmed by 7 bases and 1 base, with 14 bases remaining between them. CDR3 bases: TGTGCCAGCATCCAAGACGGTTCTTCCTACAATGAGCAGTTCTTC. It translates to CASIQDGSSYNEQFF.

The gene calls are TRBV9 and TRBJ1-1; no firm D call. CDR3 length equals 14 residues. The V end was cut by 3 bases, the J end by 2 bases, with 11 bases between. Germline CDR1 is SGDLS and CDR2 is YYNGEE. This CDR3 is CASSGRTGNTEAFF. CDR3 bases: TGTGCCAGCAGCGGAAGGACGGGAAACACTGAAGCTTTCTTT.

This rearrangement joins TRBV10-3 to TRBJ2-3; 9 bases match TRBD1. The CDR3 extends over 13 amino acids. Germline lookup yields CDR1 ENHRY and CDR2 SYGVKD. Trimming cost V 11 bases and J 2 bases; bases outside gene matches: 5. CDR3 DNA sequence: TGTGCCGTCGGGACAGGGCTCACAGATACGCAGTATTTT. It codes for CAVGTGLTDTQYF.

The chain employs TRBV2 and TRBJ2-3; possible D gene TRBD2, 6 bases. The CDR3 runs 17 residues. Germline V gene data show CDR1 as SNHLY and CDR2 as FYNNEI. Trimming removed 8 bases from V and 5 bases from J, with 26 bases in between. Here the CDR3 reads CASSQIGTPEAGDTQYF. The CDR3 DNA reads TGTGCCAGCTCCCAGATCGGGACTCCGGAGGCGGGAGATACGCAGTATTTT.

V usage is TRBV5-5 and J usage is TRBJ1-5, with D possibly matching TRBD1 (6 bases). With 0 bases removed from V and 3 bases from J, the gap between germline ends came to 13 bases. Germline CDR1 SGHKS, CDR2 YYEKEE (reference sequence). The CDR3 length is 16 residues. The CDR3, as DNA: TGTGCCAGCAGCTTGGGGGGGCGACAGTCCAATCAGCCCCAGCATTTT. It yields the protein CASSLGGRQSNQPQHF.

This clone was detected a few times. The CDR3 loop reads CASSLSSWGPQGYTF. The CDR3 DNA is TGTGCCAGCAGTTTATCCTCCTGGGGCCCTCAAGGCTACACCTTC. V and J are TRBV28 and TRBJ1-2; TRBD1 might be the D (5 bases). V lost 1 base to trimming and J lost 8 bases, with 17 bases between them. The CDR3 extends over 15 amino acids. Germline V lookup: CDR1 MDHEN, CDR2 SYDVKM.

The chain employs TRBV7-9 and TRBJ2-2; D unclear. Trimming removed 7 bases from V and 2 bases from J, with 11 bases in between. This CDR3 comprises 14 residues. Germline CDR1 and CDR2: SEHNR and FQNEAQ (reference sequence). The CDR3 DNA reads as TGTGCCAGCACCGAAGAGTTTAACACCGGGGAGCTGTTTTTT. Protein sequence: CASTEEFNTGELFF. Full variable domain (remainder filled in from reference TRBV7-9 and TRBJ2-2): DTGVSQNPRHKITKRGQNVTFRCDPISEHNRLYWYRQTLGQGPEFLTYFQNEAQLEKSRLLSDRFSAERPKGSFSTLEIQRTEQGDSAMYLCASTEEFNTGELFFGEGSRLTVL.